These 23 T cell receptor beta chains originate from one sample sequenced in a study of shared clonotypes between healthy human individuals. The data were produced by immunoSEQ multiplex PCR, yet TCRdb's version contains in-frame clones alone and is incomplete. The profile shows about 2.1 million clones, 93% of them singletons. In the naive CD8 group, cells lacked CD45RO and were positively selected for CCR7, so terminally differentiated effector memory CD45RA+ cells were left out. Sequencing used naive CD8+ T cells from PBMCs. Receptors were obtained from a man younger than 35 in good health. Some clones in this sample may be carry-over from other donors' samples.

The CDR3 reads CASRTSDRNTGELFF. As DNA, the CDR3 is TGTGCCAGCAGGACTTCGGACCGAAACACCGGGGAGCTGTTTTTT. This sequence joins TRBV27 and TRBJ2-2, with D unclear. The CDR3 contains 15 residues. V lost 6 bases and J lost 2, with 13 bases in between. Germline V lookup: CDR1 MNHEY, CDR2 SMNVEV (reference sequence).

The V call is TRBV7-9, the J call TRBJ2-2; D unresolved. The V end was cut by 2 bases, the J end by 5 bases, with 3 bases between. Germline lookup yields CDR1 SEHNR and CDR2 FQNEAQ (reference sequence). This CDR3 region has 12 residues. CDR3 nucleotides: TGTGCCAGCAGCTTATTTACCGGGGAGCTGTTTTTT. Translating gives CASSLFTGELFF.

On this clone: Other DNA sequences in the sample encode the same CDR3. This chain joins TRBV5-6 and TRBJ1-3; D unresolved. Per germline, CDR1 SGHDT and CDR2 YYEEEE. V shed 0 bases and J shed 1 base, with 5 bases lying between them. The CDR3 spans 14 residues. The CDR3 spells CASSLVASGNTIYF. CDR3 nucleotide sequence: TGTGCCAGCAGCTTGGTTGCGTCTGGAAACACCATATATTTT. The whole variable domain, remainder taken from reference TRBV5-6 and TRBJ1-3, is DAGVTQSPTHLIKTRGQQVTLRCSPKSGHDTVSWYQQALGQGPQFIFQYYEEEERQRGNFPDRFSGHQFPNYSSELNVNALLLGDSALYLCASSLVASGNTIYFGEGSWLTVV.

The V and J genes are TRBV19 and TRBJ1-1; D gene uncertain. Germline V gives CDR1 LNHDA, CDR2 SQIVND (reference sequence). V gave up 4 bases and J gave up 0 bases, with 6 bases separating them. CDR3 length equals 13 residues. The CDR3 reads CASSTFLNTEAFF. The CDR3 DNA follows: TGTGCCAGTAGTACCTTTTTGAACACTGAAGCTTTCTTT.

The V and J genes are TRBV7-9 and TRBJ2-5; D unclear. Germline lookup yields CDR1 SEHNR and CDR2 FQNEAQ (reference sequence). Trimming pared 4 bases from V and 5 bases from J, leaving 14 bases between. CDR3 length: 14 amino acids. CDR3 amino acids: CASSSPMGKETQYF. The CDR3 bases are TGTGCCAGCAGCTCCCCGATGGGGAAGGAGACCCAGTACTTC. The entire variable domain, with the rest obtained from reference TRBV7-9 and TRBJ2-5, is as follows: DTGVSQNPRHKITKRGQNVTFRCDPISEHNRLYWYRQTLGQGPEFLTYFQNEAQLEKSRLLSDRFSAERPKGSFSTLEIQRTEQGDSAMYLCASSSPMGKETQYFGPGTRLLVL.

This clone has more than one count but fewer than ten. One junction end disagrees with the germline gene, perhaps due to a read error. The chain has TRBV19 and TRBJ2-1; 8 bases are a match to TRBD2. This CDR3 has 11 residues. Germline assignment: CDR1 LNHDA and CDR2 SQIVND (reference sequence). CDR3 region: CASSMGLGLLF. CDR3 DNA: TGTGCCAGTAGTATGGGACTAGGGCTTCTCTTC.

The chain couples TRBV14 to TRBJ2-2; D is ambiguous. Looked up from germline, CDR1 is SGHDN and CDR2 is FVKESK. The CDR3 has 14 amino acids. The V gene lost 5 bases and the J gene lost 5 bases, with 12 bases spanning the gap. CDR3 region: CASSYTLSTGELFF. In nucleotides, the CDR3 is TGTGCCAGCAGCTACACCCTATCAACCGGGGAGCTGTTTTTT. Using reference TRBV14 and TRBJ2-2 for the parts outside the CDR3, the full variable domain is EAGVTQFPSHSVIEKGQTVTLRCDPISGHDNLYWYRRVMGKEIKFLLHFVKESKQDESGMPNNRFLAERTGGTYSTLKVQPAELEDSGVYFCASSYTLSTGELFFGEGSRLTVL.

This chain links TRBV19 with TRBJ2-7; no clear D gene. The V gene's germline CDR1 is LNHDA and CDR2 SQIVND (reference sequence). CDR3 length: 13 amino acids. Trimming shortened V by 5 bases and J by 1 base, and 9 bases separated the two germline ends. CDR3 residues: CASSAFRSYEQYF. CDR3 nucleotide sequence: TGTGCCAGTAGTGCCTTTCGGTCCTACGAGCAGTACTTC. Drawing the rest from reference TRBV19 and TRBJ2-7, the complete variable domain is DGGITQSPKYLFRKEGQNVTLSCEQNLNHDAMYWYRQDPGQGLRLIYYSQIVNDFQKGDIAEGYSVSREKKESFPLTVTSAQKNPTAFYLCASSAFRSYEQYFGPGTRLTVT.

This chain links TRBV28 with TRBJ1-5, with TRBD1 as a possible D gene (5 bases). The CDR3 sequence is 14 residues long. The ends were cut back, 6 bases at V and 7 bases at J, with 16 bases in the middle. CDR1 and CDR2 (germline): MDHEN, SYDVKM. The CDR3 DNA sequence: TGTGCCAGCAGCTCTGGGGCAGGGCGGCAGCCCCAGCATTTT. Its protein is CASSSGAGRQPQHF.

This sequence joins TRBV30 and TRBJ1-1; D ambiguous. CDR1 and CDR2 from the germline V gene are GTSNPN and SVGIG (reference sequence). V was pared by 6 bases and J by 0 bases, with 17 bases between. The CDR3 runs to 15 residues. The CDR3 DNA sequence: TGTGCCTGCCAAGTGGGCGGGTTCATGAACACTGAAGCTTTCTTT. Its protein product is CACQVGGFMNTEAFF.

The table lists this clone with a count of one. The chain couples TRBV5-8 to TRBJ2-5, with D possibly TRBD1 on 5 matching bases. V was pared by 0 bases and J by 4 bases, with 10 bases between. Per the germline V gene, CDR1 is SGHTS and CDR2 is YDEGEE. CDR3 length: 14 amino acids. This chain's CDR3 is CASSLVHQGETQYF. In nucleotides, the CDR3 is TGTGCCAGCAGCTTGGTACACCAGGGAGAGACCCAGTACTTC.

This clone was observed a few times. The chain joins TRBV5-6 to TRBJ1-1; D gene unclear. V was trimmed by 0 bases and J by 5 bases, leaving 14 bases between them. CDR1 is SGHDT and CDR2 is YYEEEE in the germline V gene. The CDR3 spans 15 residues. CDR3 in amino acids: CASSLGQAIWTEAFF. DNA for the CDR3: TGTGCCAGCAGCTTGGGGCAGGCCATTTGGACTGAAGCTTTCTTT.

V gene TRBV30 combines with J gene TRBJ2-5; no clear D gene. The last part of the DNA fits TRBJ2-7 better; the J call may be wrong. The CDR3 spans 14 residues. CDR1 and CDR2 from the germline V gene are GTSNPN and SVGIG (reference sequence). CDR3 loop: CAWSVRGAFGEQYF. The CDR3 bases are TGTGCCTGGAGTGTACGTGGAGCCTTTGGCGAGCAGTACTTC.

The chain employs TRBV5-5 and TRBJ1-1; D possibly corresponds to TRBD1 (6 bases). CDR1 and CDR2 from the germline V gene are SGHKS and YYEKEE (reference sequence). The CDR3 runs to 14 residues. With 2 bases removed from V and 0 bases from J, the gap between germline ends came to 8 bases. CDR3 residues: CASSFRQVNTEAFF. The CDR3 DNA follows: TGTGCCAGCAGCTTCCGACAGGTGAACACTGAAGCTTTCTTT.

With respect to this clone: The identical CDR3 is also encoded by other nucleotide sequences in the sample. The J gene is TRBJ1-5, the V gene TRBV15; D is undetermined. V was cut by 3 bases and J by 1 base, with 4 bases left in between. The germline CDR1 and CDR2 sequences are LNHNV and YYDKDF (reference sequence). This CDR3 comprises 13 residues. CDR3 sequence reads: CATSSKSNQPQHF. The CDR3 region has the DNA TGTGCCACCAGCAGCAAAAGCAATCAGCCCCAGCATTTT.

This clone showed up just once. The genes are TRBV11-2 and TRBJ1-2, with TRBD1 matching over 11 bases. Germline V gives CDR1 SGHAT, CDR2 FQNNGV. The CDR3 loop spans 15 amino acids. Trimming took 5 bases from V and 4 from J; bases not matched to a gene: 6. The CDR3 region is CASSPRDRGAYGYTF. In nucleotides, the CDR3 is TGTGCCAGCAGCCCCAGGGACAGGGGGGCCTATGGCTACACCTTC.

V gene TRBV19 combines with J gene TRBJ1-1; D not certain. The CDR3 sequence is 15 residues long. V shed 4 bases and J shed 1 base, with 13 bases lying between them. The germline gives CDR1 LNHDA, CDR2 SQIVND (reference sequence). CDR3 DNA: TGTGCCAGTAGTAGGGGTCTCCATGAGAACACTGAAGCTTTCTTT. Amino acid sequence: CASSRGLHENTEAFF.

V usage is TRBV19 and J usage is TRBJ2-1; D is possibly TRBD1 (5 bases). Germline-derived CDR1 and CDR2 are LNHDA and SQIVND (reference sequence). V dropped 10 bases and J dropped 4 bases, with 20 bases sitting between them. The CDR3 consists of 15 residues. The CDR3 sequence: CATNSRVGVYNEQFF. CDR3 nucleotide sequence: TGTGCCACCAATTCGAGAGTAGGGGTATACAATGAGCAGTTCTTC.

The chain recombines TRBV28 with TRBJ2-7, with TRBD1 identical over 10 bases. J gave up 3 bases and V 5 bases, and 7 bases lay outside the gene matches. The V gene's germline CDR1 is MDHEN and CDR2 SYDVKM. The CDR3 covers 15 residues. The CDR3 DNA sequence: TGTGCCAGCAGTCCGGAAGGACAGGGGGACTACGAGCAGTACTTC. This sequence encodes CASSPEGQGDYEQYF. The entire variable domain, with the rest obtained from reference TRBV28 and TRBJ2-7, is as follows: DVKVTQSSRYLVKRTGEKVFLECVQDMDHENMFWYRQDPGLGLRLIYFSYDVKMKEKGDIPEGYSVSREKKERFSLILESASTNQTSMYLCASSPEGQGDYEQYFGPGTRLTVT.

The chain joins TRBV5-1 to TRBJ2-1; 11 bases agree with TRBD2. Per germline, CDR1 SGHRS and CDR2 YFSETQ. The CDR3 runs 15 residues. Germline trimming cut 1 base from V and 5 bases from J; bases unmatched to any gene: 2. The CDR3 loop is CASSLQLAGDNEQFF. The CDR3 DNA is TGCGCCAGCAGCTTGCAACTAGCGGGAGACAATGAGCAGTTCTTC.

The V and J genes are TRBV10-3 and TRBJ2-1; D not resolved. The ends were cut back, 3 bases at V and 5 bases at J, with 11 bases in the middle. The CDR3 contains 14 residues. CDR1 is ENHRY, CDR2 SYGVKD, per germline. CDR3 sequence reads: CAISDIPKNNEQFF. Written as DNA, the CDR3 is TGTGCCATCAGTGACATCCCCAAAAACAATGAGCAGTTCTTC.

The chain employs TRBV27 and TRBJ2-5; no reliable D call. The J call is doubtful: the DNA matches TRBJ2-7 better. This CDR3 is 14 amino acids long. Germline V lookup: CDR1 MNHEY, CDR2 SMNVEV (reference sequence). For the CDR3, the DNA is TGTGCCAGCAGTTTACGGCAGGCCACCTACGAGCAGTACTTC. Its protein product is CASSLRQATYEQYF.

V usage is TRBV19 and J usage is TRBJ1-1; TRBD1 aligns across 10 bases. In germline, CDR1 is LNHDA, CDR2 SQIVND (reference sequence). V dropped 3 bases and J dropped 1; count of bases not matched to a gene: 2. This CDR3 comprises 15 residues. CDR3 in amino acids: CASSIGQGGNTEAFF. The CDR3 region has the DNA TGTGCCAGTAGTATTGGACAGGGGGGGAACACTGAAGCTTTCTTT.